The source of this TCR beta chain is a study of PD-L1 blockade in urothelial cancer. As for the study in general: At some point between 2014 and 2016 therapy began: atezolizumab 1,200 mg intravenously every 3 weeks. The researchers analyzed blood 3 weeks (second dose) and 6 weeks after treatment start. T cells were recovered from blood samples at a median of approximately 150,000.

The time point is: pretreatment peripheral blood. The trim removed 4 bases at V and 5 bases at J, leaving 14 bases unmatched. CDR3 size: 17 residues. Germline CDR1 and CDR2: LNHDA and SQIVND (reference sequence). The assay was immunoSEQ multiplex PCR, and TCRdb's table has in-frame clones only and misses some. The sample records some 71,000 clones, approximately 80% being singletons. This sample comprised PBMCs, obtained around atezolizumab (anti-PD-L1) treatment. The TCR comes from a man between 40 and 49 years old with urothelial cancer. The chain recombines TRBV19 with TRBJ2-1, with 7 bases lining up with TRBD2. The CDR3 reads CASSRDHAGVSHNEQFF. CDR3 in DNA: TGTGCCAGTAGTAGGGACCACGCGGGAGTGTCCCACAATGAGCAGTTCTTC.